This T cell receptor (beta chain) appears in the sequencing data of a study of post-analysis software for immune sequencing data. Comment on this clonotype: Its matching antigen is unknown.

The TCR beta cDNA libraries carried unique molecular identifiers. With roughly 0.9 to 10 million T cells as the source, 500,000 to 650,000 cDNA molecules resulted. TCRdb passed the PCR reads through MiXCR, listing each CDR3 protein once. The table lists about 620,000 distinct CDR3 sequences, about 40% of them singletons. CDR3 length: 13 amino acids. Broader study findings: Elevated frequency relative to controls characterized four to six TRBV segments in patients, TRBV5-6, TRBV5-1 and TRBV20-1 among them. People with multiple sclerosis had a significantly lower normalized Chao1 diversity than controls did.

Sequenced sample: blood. This chain joins TRBV12-3 or TRBV12-4 and TRBJ2-5; no clear D. The DNA matches TRBJ2-7 better at its end, which makes the J call doubtful. This sequence originates from a girl aged 10 to 17 with multiple sclerosis. The CDR3 DNA follows: TGTGCCAGCAGTTTGCAGAGGTTCCGCGAGCAGTACTTC. Protein sequence: CASSLQRFREQYF.